A selection of T cell receptor beta chains follows, all from one sample in a study of T cell repertoires in cytomegalovirus infection. Their specific antigens are unknown. TCRdb re-analysed the reads in MiXCR, keeping a single row per CDR3 protein. The repertoire holds approximately 310,000 distinct CDR3 sequences, with around 25% as singletons. The sequences come from cultured PBMCs, collected from culture after CMV antigen stimulation. These receptors were obtained from a human donor in good health (CMV status not recorded). Some clones in this sample may be carry-over from other donors' samples. The CDR3 runs from the conserved cysteine through the conserved F or W. The D gene is left open where the match is weak. Only part of the rows carry a size: once, few, many, or a class if the clone is expanded.

V gene	clone size	J gene	D gene	CDR3 protein	CDR3 DNA
TRBV7-6	NA	TRBJ1-3	NA	CASSPPPGTGNTIYF	TGTGCCAGCAGCCCCCCTCCAGGGACTGGAAACACCATATATTTT
TRBV5-1	NA	TRBJ2-5	NA	CASSLASQQETQYF	TGCGCCAGCAGCTTGGCCTCTCAGCAAGAGACCCAGTACTTC
TRBV15	NA	TRBJ2-4	NA	CATSRGVRSVQYF	TGTGCCACCAGCAGAGGTGTTAGGAGTGTTCAGTACTTC
TRBV7-2	few	TRBJ2-2	TRBD2	CASSLWGGGTNTGELFF	TGTGCCAGCAGCTTATGGGGGGGGGGGACGAACACCGGGGAGCTGTTTTTT
TRBV6-5	few	TRBJ1-4	TRBD1	CASSYIGGTANEKLFF	TGTGCCAGCAGTTACATAGGGGGCACGGCTAATGAAAAACTGTTTTTT
TRBV19	few	TRBJ2-1	NA	CASTTFPPTYNEQFF	TGTGCCAGTACCACTTTTCCCCCGACCTACAATGAGCAGTTCTTC
TRBV7-2	NA	TRBJ2-1	TRBD2	CASSLDLGAGGNEQFF	TGTGCCAGCAGCTTAGATCTTGGAGCGGGAGGCAATGAGCAGTTCTTC
TRBV11-2	NA	TRBJ1-1	NA	CASSFSQQRGAAEAFF	TGTGCCAGCAGCTTTTCACAACAGCGAGGGGCGGCTGAAGCTTTCTTT
TRBV7-2	many	TRBJ2-5	NA	CASSDTNGETQYF	TGTGCCAGCAGCGACACGAACGGGGAGACCCAGTACTTC
TRBV7-3	NA	TRBJ2-3	NA	CASSSGQPADTQYF	TGTGCCAGCAGCTCTGGACAGCCCGCGGATACGCAGTATTTT
TRBV13	few	TRBJ2-1	TRBD2	CASSSPGLAGAGGKTGEQFF	TGTGCCAGCAGCTCCCCGGGACTAGCGGGAGCTGGTGGAAAAACGGGTGAGCAGTTCTTC
TRBV11-3	NA	TRBJ2-5	TRBD1	CASSSRQGGETQYF	TGTGCCAGCAGTTCCCGACAGGGCGGAGAGACCCAGTACTTC
TRBV7-8	NA	TRBJ2-1	NA	CASSRSWPRGQNEQFF	TGTGCCAGCAGCCGTTCGTGGCCCAGGGGACAAAATGAGCAGTTCTTC
TRBV7-1	NA	TRBJ1-4	NA	CASSADTEPNEKLFF	TGTGCCAGCAGCGCGGACACGGAACCTAATGAAAAACTGTTTTTT
TRBV12-3/TRBV12-4	few	TRBJ2-2	NA	CASRGPQPGELFF	TGTGCCAGCAGAGGACCCCAACCCGGGGAGCTGTTTTTT
TRBV12-3/TRBV12-4	NA	TRBJ1-4	NA	CASSPRPEDEKLFF	TGTGCCAGCAGCCCCCGTCCGGAAGATGAAAAACTGTTTTTT
TRBV19	NA	TRBJ1-3	TRBD1	CASRHRTPAGQGNTIYF	TGTGCCAGCCGCCATCGTACCCCGGCGGGACAGGGAAACACCATATATTTT
TRBV18	few	TRBJ2-7	TRBD1	CASSPPRQGTLSYEQYF	TGTGCCAGCTCACCACCGAGACAGGGAACGCTCTCCTACGAGCAGTACTTC
TRBV7-3	NA	TRBJ2-1	TRBD2	CASSPNRDYQEDEQFF	TGTGCCAGCAGCCCCAACCGGGACTACCAGGAAGATGAGCAGTTCTTC
TRBV30	NA	TRBJ2-3	NA	CAWSIEGWGVNTQYF	TGTGCCTGGAGTATAGAGGGCTGGGGTGTGAATACGCAGTATTTT
TRBV6-2/TRBV6-3	NA	TRBJ2-3	TRBD2	CASSSVPGLAGLTWDTQYF	TGTGCCAGCAGTTCCGTTCCGGGACTAGCGGGCCTCACGTGGGATACGCAGTATTTT
TRBV9	NA	TRBJ1-5	NA	CASSVGTYSNQPQHF	TGTGCCAGCAGCGTAGGTACTTATAGCAATCAGCCCCAGCATTTT
TRBV20-1	few	TRBJ1-3	NA	CSARDLERVGNTIYF	TGCAGTGCTAGAGATTTGGAAAGGGTTGGAAACACCATATATTTT
TRBV5-1	NA	TRBJ2-2	TRBD2	CASSFLGLASANTGELFF	TGCGCCAGCAGCTTTTTGGGACTAGCGAGTGCGAACACCGGGGAGCTGTTTTTT
TRBV7-2	many	TRBJ1-1	TRBD1	CASTYTGQGREAFF	TGTGCCAGCACCTATACTGGACAGGGGAGAGAAGCTTTCTTT
TRBV5-4	NA	TRBJ2-3	TRBD2	CASSSSGTRTDTQYF	TGTGCCAGCAGCTCTAGCGGAACACGCACAGATACGCAGTATTTT
TRBV19	NA	TRBJ2-3	NA	CASSIDGIGGARHTQYF	TGTGCCAGTAGTATAGACGGAATAGGGGGGGCGAGGCATACGCAGTATTTT
TRBV20-1	NA	TRBJ2-5	NA	CSANAFGTRQETQYF	TGCAGTGCCAACGCCTTCGGGACAAGACAAGAGACCCAGTACTTC
TRBV2	few	TRBJ2-3	TRBD2	CASSEATGTSGAFTDTQYF	TGTGCCAGCAGTGAAGCGACCGGGACTAGCGGGGCTTTCACAGATACGCAGTATTTT
TRBV7-2	many	TRBJ2-1	NA	CASSLEGHPYNEQFF	TGTGCCAGCAGCTTAGAGGGGCACCCCTACAATGAGCAGTTCTTC
TRBV27	few	TRBJ2-4	NA	CASKSQQNIQYF	TGTGCCAGCAAGTCGCAGCAAAACATTCAGTACTTC
TRBV7-3	few	TRBJ2-1	NA	CASSKGDSPEQFF	TGTGCCAGCAGCAAAGGAGACTCCCCGGAGCAGTTCTTC
TRBV28	NA	TRBJ1-2	TRBD1	CASNTGQGLGYTF	TGTGCCAGCAACACGGGACAGGGGCTTGGCTACACCTTC
TRBV20-1	NA	TRBJ2-7	NA	CSAITNSYEQYF	TGCAGTGCTATAACAAATTCCTACGAGCAGTACTTC
TRBV7-8	many	TRBJ2-1	NA	CASSLVGSPSYNEQFF	TGTGCCAGCAGCTTAGTCGGCAGTCCATCCTACAATGAGCAGTTCTTC
TRBV7-8	many	TRBJ2-1	NA	CASKTVRDPSYNEQFF	TGTGCCAGTAAGACTGTCCGGGACCCCTCCTACAATGAGCAGTTCTTC
TRBV12-3/TRBV12-4	NA	TRBJ1-5	TRBD1	CASSTQDPGQGRQPQHF	TGTGCCAGCAGCACGCAAGATCCGGGACAGGGTCGACAGCCCCAGCATTTT
TRBV20-1	NA	TRBJ1-1	NA	CSARDVRARTEAFF	TGCAGTGCTAGAGATGTGAGGGCGAGAACTGAAGCTTTCTTT
TRBV4-3	few	TRBJ1-1	NA	CASSQAYWPGTEAFF	TGCGCCAGCAGCCAAGCGTACTGGCCCGGCACTGAAGCTTTCTTT
TRBV7-6	NA	TRBJ1-1	NA	CASSLEGDTEAFF	TGTGCCAGCAGCTTAGAAGGGGACACTGAAGCTTTCTTT
TRBV7-2	many	TRBJ1-1	TRBD1	CASSHELRTGGIRKPEAFF	TGTGCCAGCAGCCATGAACTTCGGACAGGGGGCATCCGAAAGCCTGAAGCTTTCTTT
TRBV12-3/TRBV12-4	many	TRBJ1-1	NA	CASSRAPSSWGSEAFF	TGTGCCAGCAGCCGCGCCCCGTCAAGTTGGGGATCCGAAGCTTTCTTT
TRBV29-1	NA	TRBJ2-3	NA	CSVENPSSDRTDTQYF	TGCAGCGTTGAAAATCCTTCGTCAGACCGCACAGATACGCAGTATTTT
TRBV19	few	TRBJ2-3	TRBD2	CASSGGLAVSTDTQYF	TGTGCCAGTAGTGGGGGACTAGCAGTGAGCACAGATACGCAGTATTTT
TRBV7-2	many	TRBJ2-3	NA	CASSGPSTDTQYF	TGTGCCAGCAGCGGACCTAGCACAGATACGCAGTATTTT
TRBV7-2	many	TRBJ2-5	TRBD1	CASSYLPGQGKETQYF	TGTGCCAGCAGTTATCTACCGGGACAGGGTAAAGAGACCCAGTACTTC
TRBV12-3/TRBV12-4	NA	TRBJ2-2	TRBD1	CASSHRGQDTGELFF	TGTGCCAGCAGTCACAGGGGGCAGGACACCGGGGAGCTGTTTTTT
TRBV4-1	NA	TRBJ1-5	TRBD1	CASSPQEGAFNQPQHF	TGCGCCAGCAGCCCCCAGGAGGGGGCGTTTAATCAGCCCCAGCATTTT
TRBV6-5	few	TRBJ1-2	TRBD1	CASSYPPGLQGARGYTF	TGTGCCAGCAGTTACCCCCCCGGGTTACAGGGGGCAAGGGGCTACACCTTC
TRBV18	NA	TRBJ1-1	TRBD1	CASSRKTGEVEAFF	TGTGCCAGCTCCCGGAAGACAGGGGAAGTCGAAGCTTTCTTT